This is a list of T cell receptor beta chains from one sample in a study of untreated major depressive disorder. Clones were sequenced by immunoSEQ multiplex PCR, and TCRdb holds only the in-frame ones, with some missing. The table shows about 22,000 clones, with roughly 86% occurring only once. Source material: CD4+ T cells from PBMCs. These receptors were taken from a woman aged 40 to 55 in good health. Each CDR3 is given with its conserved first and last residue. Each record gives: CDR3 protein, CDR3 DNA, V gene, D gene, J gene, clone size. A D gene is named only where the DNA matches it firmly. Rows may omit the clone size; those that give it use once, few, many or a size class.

CASSLVGRITEAFF TGTGCCAGCAGTTTAGTCGGGAGGATCACTGAAGCTTTCTTT TRBV6-5 - TRBJ1-1 -
CASSEDRGRETQYF TGTGCCAGCAGCGAGGACAGGGGGCGAGAGACCCAGTACTTC TRBV11-1 TRBD1 TRBJ2-5 -
CASSLGYTGELFF TGTGCCAGCAGTTTAGGGTACACCGGGGAGCTGTTTTTT TRBV28 - TRBJ2-2 -
CASSYQHGNNYGYTF TGTGCCAGCAGTTACCAACACGGCAACAACTATGGCTACACCTTC TRBV6-6 - TRBJ1-2 -
CASSPGGGRPDYGYTF TGTGCCAGCAGTCCGGGGGGGGGTAGGCCGGACTATGGCTACACCTTC TRBV28 - TRBJ1-2 -
CASSLSNGERYEQYF TGTGCCAGCAGTTTGAGTAACGGGGAAAGGTACGAGCAGTACTTC TRBV28 - TRBJ2-7 -
CAWRTGGYEQYF TGTGCCTGGAGAACTGGGGGCTACGAGCAGTACTTC TRBV30 - TRBJ2-7 -
CASSQDQGINQPQHF TGCGCCAGCAGCCAAGATCAGGGAATCAATCAGCCCCAGCATTTT TRBV4-3 - TRBJ1-5 -
CASSLTSSNEQFF TGCGCCAGCAGCCTGACTAGTTCCAATGAGCAGTTCTTC TRBV5-1 - TRBJ2-1 -
CASSVEDGNTEAFF TGTGCCAGCAGCGTAGAGGACGGGAACACTGAAGCTTTCTTT TRBV9 - TRBJ1-1 -
CASVRGMVGWNEQFF TGTGCCAGCGTACGAGGGATGGTGGGCTGGAATGAGCAGTTCTTC TRBV5-6 - TRBJ2-1 -
CASSQVFGEQYF TGCGCCAGCAGCCAAGTCTTCGGCGAGCAGTACTTC TRBV4-1 - TRBJ2-7 -
CASSQESGTNEKLFF TGCGCCAGCAGCCAAGAAAGTGGGACAAATGAAAAACTGTTTTTT TRBV4-3 - TRBJ1-4 -
CASSPQGSGETQYF TGTGCCAGCAGCCCACAGGGGTCGGGGGAGACCCAGTACTTC TRBV7-3 TRBD1 TRBJ2-5 -
CASSSGLGGSEQYF TGTGCCAGCAGTTCGGGTTTGGGGGGATCCGAGCAGTACTTC TRBV27 - TRBJ2-7 -
CASSLSRPNGEQYF TGTGCCAGCAGCTTATCGCGCCCTAATGGCGAGCAGTACTTC TRBV7-2 - TRBJ2-7 few
CASSFHTGLAGVSGGELFF TGTGCCAGCAGCTTCCACACGGGACTAGCGGGAGTATCGGGCGGGGAGCTGTTTTTT TRBV11-2 TRBD2 TRBJ2-2 -
CASSLVGNNSPLHF TGCGCCAGCAGCTTGGTTGGGAATAATTCACCCCTCCACTTT TRBV5-1 - TRBJ1-6 -
CASRDKGQETQYF TGTGCCAGCAGGGACAAAGGGCAAGAGACCCAGTACTTC TRBV7-9 - TRBJ2-5 -
CASSSVRYGYTF TGTGCCAGCAGTTCGGTGCGCTATGGCTACACCTTC TRBV6-5 - TRBJ1-2 -
CASRELAGGTSAGELFF TGTGCCAGCAGAGAATTAGCGGGGGGTACGTCGGCCGGGGAGCTGTTTTTT TRBV28 TRBD2 TRBJ2-2 -
CASSEGTGGNSPLHF TGTGCCAGCAGTGAAGGGACAGGGGGCAATTCACCCCTCCACTTT TRBV6-1 TRBD1 TRBJ1-6 once
CASSQEARNEQFF TGTGCCAGCAGCCAAGAAGCGAGGAATGAGCAGTTCTTC TRBV4-2 - TRBJ2-1 -
CASSSIPGRGFF TGTGCCAGCAGTTCCATACCGGGACGGGGTTTCTTT TRBV28 - TRBJ1-1 -
CASSLQGQGAETQYF TGTGCCAGCAGCCTACAGGGACAGGGGGCCGAGACCCAGTACTTC TRBV7-2 TRBD1 TRBJ2-5 -
CASSVILGQYNEQFF TGTGCCAGCAGTGTAATCCTTGGGCAGTACAATGAGCAGTTCTTC TRBV6-4 - TRBJ2-1 -
CASSQVWDPPGDTEAFF TGCGCCAGCAGCCAAGTCTGGGACCCCCCAGGGGACACTGAAGCTTTCTTT TRBV4-1 - TRBJ1-1 -
CSGLVVEQFF TGCAGCGGCTTAGTAGTGGAGCAGTTCTTC TRBV29-1 - TRBJ2-1 -
CSVGSVDGYTF TGCAGCGTTGGGTCAGTCGATGGCTACACCTTC TRBV29-1 - TRBJ1-2 once
CASSLLHTQYF TGTGCCAGCAGCTTGTTGCATACGCAGTATTTT TRBV5-6 - TRBJ2-3 -
CASSFVPGAPEIYGYTF TGTGCCAGCAGTTTCGTCCCGGGGGCCCCCGAAATCTATGGCTACACCTTC TRBV28 - TRBJ1-2 -
CASSSSGGSTDTQYF TGTGCCAGCAGTTCTAGCGGGGGAAGCACAGATACGCAGTATTTT TRBV2 TRBD2 TRBJ2-3 -
CASSPTAGRNYGYTF TGTGCCAGCTCACCGACGGCAGGGAGAAACTATGGCTACACCTTC TRBV18 - TRBJ1-2 -
CASSQGNSLNSPLHF TGTGCCAGCAGCCAAGGCAACAGCCTTAATTCACCCCTCCACTTT TRBV4-2 - TRBJ1-6 -
CASSLGFLGGNEQFF TGTGCCAGCAGCTTAGGTTTTTTAGGGGGTAATGAGCAGTTCTTC TRBV7-2 - TRBJ2-1 -
CASSLSGAMNTEAFF TGTGCCAGCAGTTTGAGTGGGGCGATGAACACTGAAGCTTTCTTT TRBV27 - TRBJ1-1 -
CASSSSGLAVEQFF - TRBV7-6 - TRBJ2-1 -
CASSLAPLPGNEQFF TGTGCCAGCAGCTTAGCCCCCCTCCCGGGGAATGAGCAGTTCTTC TRBV11-2 - TRBJ2-1 -
CSAGRQNTEAFF TGCAGCGCGGGACGGCAGAACACTGAAGCTTTCTTT TRBV29-1 - TRBJ1-1 -
CASSLVGLAGVGEQFF TGTGCCAGCAGCTTGGTTGGACTAGCGGGAGTAGGTGAGCAGTTCTTC TRBV5-6 TRBD2 TRBJ2-1 -
CASSSTRTTNYGYTF TGTGCCAGCTCATCCACGCGGACAACTAACTATGGCTACACCTTC TRBV18 - TRBJ1-2 -
CSVDAGNADTQYF TGCAGCGTTGACGCTGGGAACGCAGATACGCAGTATTTT TRBV29-1 - TRBJ2-3 -
CASSLNGFRAGAFF TGTGCCAGCAGCTTAAATGGTTTCCGGGCGGGCGCTTTCTTT TRBV7-2 - TRBJ1-1 -
CASTAGSLNEKLFF TGCGCCAGCACTGCGGGCTCTCTAAATGAAAAACTGTTTTTT TRBV4-1 - TRBJ1-4 -
CASSFGQGADYGYTF TGCGCCAGCAGCTTTGGACAGGGGGCGGACTATGGCTACACCTTC TRBV5-1 TRBD1 TRBJ1-2 -
CASSRRGVNTIYF TGTGCCAGCAGTCGCAGGGGAGTAAACACCATATATTTT TRBV6-5 - TRBJ1-3 -
CASSTGLSTDTQYF TGTGCCAGCAGTACGGGACTGAGCACAGATACGCAGTATTTT TRBV27 - TRBJ2-3 -
CASRVQESSFWFF TGTGCCAGCAGAGTTCAGGAGTCTAGCTTTTGGTTCTTC TRBV28 - TRBJ2-1 -